The T cell receptor beta chain described here comes from a study of blood T cell repertoires in COVID-19. At the level of the study: Acute and convalescent COVID-19 specimens originated in the United States, Italy and Spain. T cells, B-cell-depleted T cells, or PBMCs supplied cDNA or gDNA.

Per the authors' pipeline: Estimates of nucleated cell counts were drawn from the amplification of reference gene primers. Profiling relied on immunoSEQ multiplex PCR, and the TCRdb table lists in-frame clones only, not all of them. The V and J calls and clone size come from that table; D and trimming were worked out from the DNA. The table has 260,000 or so clones, 75% to 90% seen once; the top ten hold less than 10%. CDR3 length: 19 amino acids. The chain is built from TRBV21-1 and TRBJ2-1; whether TRBD2, the table's D call, matches the DNA was not checked. TRBV21-1 corresponds to a pseudogene. The sequence came from a human donor in a cohort sampled during active COVID-19. Material: peripheral blood. The CDR3 reads CASGGCIGKAGVSYNEQFF. CDR3 nucleotides: TGTGCCAGCGGAGGATGTATTGGGAAAGCGGGAGTCTCCTACAATGAGCAGTTCTTC.